This T cell receptor beta chain is drawn from a study of blood T cell repertoires in COVID-19 (dated by TCRdb to the early 2020s). Concerning the study at large: Samples covering the acute and convalescent phases of COVID-19 were provided by collaborators in the United States, Italy and Spain. Samples came from the ongoing ImmuneRACE study (first 160 participants) plus 1,254 subjects from 6 global collaborators. Subjects who had been exposed to COVID-19, were actively infected with it, or had recovered from it provided the deeply sampled blood TCRbeta repertoires that made up the dataset. The prospective study material was composed of cDNA or gDNA derived from T cells, B-cell-depleted T cells, or PBMCs. Nearly every sample came with metadata listing a de-identified subject ID, COVID-19 status, age in years and sex. A freely available public database, intended as a resource for researchers studying the immune response to SARS-CoV-2, is where the repertoires were released. Where HLA class I and class II types were available, the types were taken from metadata supplied by the sample provider, not from assay-based typing. The study at large found these results: Clinical and demographic metadata were provided uncurated, with the amount varying by source and participant.

This clone occurred once. Its target antigen remains unknown. The input lacks base qualities; no much larger clone sits a single base away. Counted from cysteine to phenylalanine, this CDR3 has 15 amino acids. Left in the record is the CDR3 DNA by itself, 45 bases read in frame from the first base. The junction carries 8 bases between V and J, which are trimmed by 0 bases and 2 bases respectively. Via the germline V gene, CDR1 is MGHRA and CDR2 YSYEKL. Enrolling through a virtual design, the prospective study's participants ranged in age from roughly 18 to 90 years and lived across 24 United States geographic areas. Cohort assignment in the prospective study relied on participant-reported clinical history from a screening survey and a study questionnaire. Recovered participants in ImmuneRACE Cohort 3 were defined as having two consecutive negative NP/OP PCR tests, clearance from a healthcare professional, or resolution of symptoms. In the prospective study, mobile phlebotomists collected whole blood, serum and a nasopharyngeal or oropharyngeal swab from each participant. Additional blood draws and questionnaires over an approximately two-month period could optionally be provided by prospective study participants. Before DNA extraction, blood samples from the prospective study were shipped at room temperature or frozen.

TCRbeta CDR3 regions were amplified from genomic DNA by means of the immunoSEQ Assay, a bias-controlled multiplex PCR. The study's processing was this. The number of nucleated cells in each sample was estimated from the amplification of reference gene primers within the assay. Sequence reads were collapsed and filtered to measure the absolute abundance of every unique TCRbeta CDR3 rearrangement. Productive Simpson clonality was computed per sample as the square root of Simpson's diversity index over productive rearrangements. Imported from immuneACCESS, the table was reduced by TCRdb to in-frame sequences with V and J called. These copies leave out some clones; in studies compared against another copy, an unresolved V gene accounts for under half, and the cause of the remainder is not known. That table is the source of V, J and clone size, and D and trimming were worked out from the DNA. The sample contains a few hundred thousand clones, about 80% of them found a single time. 15% of the sample is taken by the ten largest.

The TCR was taken from a man aged 35-49 years who had recovered from COVID-19. The rearrangement joined TRBV4-1 to TRBJ1-3; tentative D gene TRBD1, with 6 bases matching. The specimen was PBMCs or T cells enriched from blood (not recorded which). In nucleotides, the sequence is TGCGCCAGCAGCCAAGACAGGGGAACTGGAAACACCATATATTTT. Its amino acids are CASSQDRGTGNTIYF.